The 17 T cell receptor beta chains below come from one sample, sequenced in a study of Ad26.COV2.S vaccination and SARS-CoV-2 variants. TCRdb's copy holds only in-frame clones and misses some; the assay was immunoSEQ multiplex PCR. The data hold 440,000 or so clones, with roughly 87% observed a single time. Described treatment: some 20 received Ad26.COV2.S at low or high dose, single or two shots; several received placebo; per-sample allocation not given. The study sampled participants on day 63 after the first vaccine or placebo injection. Sample: peripheral blood, taken in a trial of Ad26.COV2.S vaccine versus placebo. The receptors were gathered from a person between 18 and 60 years old who received the Ad26.COV2.S COVID-19 vaccine or a placebo.

There are a few counts of this clone. The J gene is TRBJ2-1, the V gene TRBV6-1; 12 positions match TRBD2. CDR3 size: 15 residues. Looked up from germline, CDR1 is MNHNS and CDR2 is SASEGT. The V and J ends lost 3 bases and 8 bases, in that order; junction bases with no gene match: 5. CDR3: CASSETSGSFDEQFF. The CDR3 bases are TGTGCCAGCAGTGAGACTAGCGGGAGTTTCGATGAGCAGTTCTTC.

This chain links TRBV28 with TRBJ2-7; D remains ambiguous. The CDR3 length is 13 residues. V was cut by 2 bases and J by 6 bases, with 11 bases left in between. The germline gives CDR1 MDHEN, CDR2 SYDVKM. The CDR3 sequence is CASSLARVSEQYF. CDR3 nucleotides: TGTGCCAGCAGTTTAGCCCGGGTGTCCGAGCAGTACTTC.

The genes are TRBV7-2 and TRBJ2-7, with TRBD2 identical over 7 bases. Germline CDR1 SGHTA, CDR2 FQGNSA. The CDR3 consists of 15 residues. J gave up 4 bases and V 5 bases, and 11 bases lay outside the gene matches. Here the CDR3 DNA reads TGTACCAGCAGCCCCGCCGTCCTAGCGGAATACGAGCAGTACTTC. This sequence encodes CTSSPAVLAEYEQYF.

The rearrangement joins TRBV11-3 to TRBJ2-3; no clear D. This CDR3 has 13 amino acids. Germline assignment: CDR1 SGHNT and CDR2 YENEEA. V was shortened by 2 bases and J by 5 bases, with 8 bases between the two germline ends. The CDR3 DNA is TGTGCCAGCAGCTTAAGGCGCCGAGATACGCAGTATTTT. Protein sequence: CASSLRRRDTQYF.

The chain has TRBV6-2 or TRBV6-3 and TRBJ2-5, with TRBD2 identical over 12 bases. The CDR3 covers 16 residues. Germline CDR1 MNHEY, CDR2 SVGEGT. The V gene end was trimmed by 4 bases and the J gene end by 9 bases; junction bases not matched to a gene: 12. The CDR3 here is CASSLDSSGRAAAQYF. CDR3 in DNA: TGTGCCAGCAGTTTAGATTCTAGCGGGAGGGCCGCGGCCCAGTACTTC.

The J gene is TRBJ1-5, the V gene TRBV30; no clear D. With 7 bases removed from V and 8 bases from J, the gap between germline ends came to 9 bases. Germline V gene data show CDR1 as GTSNPN and CDR2 as SVGIG (reference sequence). The CDR3 covers 10 residues. The CDR3 DNA reads TGTGCCTCCCCAGGAAAGCCCCAGCATTTT. Encoded protein: CASPGKPQHF. Supplemented by reference TRBV30 and TRBJ1-5, the full variable domain reads SQTIHQWPATLVQPVGSPLSLECTVEGTSNPNLYWYRQAAGRGLQLLFYSVGIGQISSEVPQNLSASRPQDRQFILSSKKLLLSDSGFYLCASPGKPQHFGDGTRLSIL.

The rearrangement joins TRBV29-1 to TRBJ1-1; tentatively, D is TRBD1 (6 bases). This CDR3 contains 13 residues. V shed 4 bases and J shed 10 bases, with 19 bases lying between them. The germline V gene encodes CDR1 SQVTM and CDR2 ANQGSEA. CDR3 in amino acids: CSVGTTDGQLAFF. For the CDR3, the DNA is TGCAGCGTTGGGACCACCGATGGACAGTTAGCTTTCTTT. Full variable domain (outside the CDR3, taken from reference TRBV29-1 and TRBJ1-1): SAVISQKPSRDICQRGTSLTIQCQVDSQVTMMFWYRQQPGQSLTLIATANQGSEATYESGFVIDKFPISRPNLTFSTLTVSNMSPEDSSIYLCSVGTTDGQLAFFGQGTRLTVV.

J is TRBJ2-7 and V is TRBV27; the match to TRBD2 covers 7 bases. Germline V gene lookup returns CDR1 MNHEY and CDR2 SMNVEV (reference sequence). The V segment lost 5 bases and the J segment 3 bases; nucleotides outside the gene matches: 10. The CDR3 extends over 15 amino acids. CDR3 nucleotides: TGTGCCAGCAGTCCCCATGGGGGAGGGAGCTACGAGCAGTACTTC. Protein product: CASSPHGGGSYEQYF.

The chain couples TRBV7-9 to TRBJ2-1, with 7 bases matching TRBD2. Germline trimming cut 2 bases from V and 9 bases from J; bases unmatched to any gene: 7. The length of the CDR3 is 14 residues. Germline CDR1 is SEHNR and CDR2 is FQNEAQ (reference sequence). CDR3 sequence: CASSLLGGKGEQFF. As DNA, the CDR3 is TGTGCCAGCAGCTTATTGGGAGGGAAGGGTGAGCAGTTCTTC.

The table lists this clone with a count of one. This rearrangement joins TRBV10-3 to TRBJ2-7; TRBD2 aligns across 15 bases. The CDR3 sequence is 15 residues long. Looked up from germline, CDR1 is ENHRY and CDR2 is SYGVKD. The V and J ends lost 11 bases and 5 bases, in that order; junction bases with no gene match: 10. CDR3 nucleotide sequence: TGTGCCGTCGGGACTAGCGGGAGGATAGTCCACGAGCAGTACTTC. This gives the protein CAVGTSGRIVHEQYF.

The chain has TRBV5-8 and TRBJ1-2, with TRBD1 matching 7 bases. After removal of 4 bases from V and 10 bases from J, the junction contained 7 bases not matched to a gene. This CDR3 contains 12 residues. CDR1 is SGHTS, CDR2 YDEGEE, per germline. The CDR3 region is CASSPGTADYTF. CDR3 nucleotide sequence: TGTGCCAGCAGCCCCGGGACAGCCGACTACACCTTC.

This clone was seen a single time. The chain uses TRBV7-2 and TRBJ2-5; 15 bases fit TRBD2. This CDR3 has 16 amino acids. After removal of 3 bases from V and 5 bases from J, the junction contained 4 bases not matched to a gene. The germline CDR1 and CDR2 sequences are SGHTA and FQGNSA. CDR3 nucleotides: TGTGCCAGCAGCTTGGGACTAGCGGGAGGAATCGAGACCCAGTACTTC. It yields the protein CASSLGLAGGIETQYF.

This sequence joins TRBV7-6 and TRBJ1-6, with D perhaps matching TRBD1 (6 bases). The V gene lost 4 bases and the J gene lost 7 bases, with 17 bases spanning the gap. There are 16 residues in the CDR3. Germline V gives CDR1 SGHVS, CDR2 FNYEAQ. The CDR3 nucleotides are TGTGCCAGCAGCTCGGTCCCGGGGCAGGGGAATTCACCCCTCCACTTT. Protein: CASSSVPGQGNSPLHF.

V and J are TRBV4-2 and TRBJ2-4, with 7 nucleotides matching TRBD1. CDR1 and CDR2 from the germline V gene are LGHNA and YNFKEQ. V was pared by 1 base and J by 6 bases, with 9 bases of the junction left unmatched. The length of the CDR3 is 16 residues. In DNA form, the CDR3 reads TGTGCCAGCAGCCAAGGGGGACGACAGGGCCTAAACATTCAGTACTTC. Its protein product is CASSQGGRQGLNIQYF.

V is TRBV27 and J is TRBJ1-2; TRBD1 is a possible D gene (5 bases). Between the trimmed V and J ends, which lost 5 bases and 3 bases, there was a span of 19 bases. CDR3 length: 16 residues. Germline CDR1 reads MNHEY; CDR2 reads SMNVEV (reference sequence). The CDR3 is CASSNLGAGTHYGYTF. The CDR3 DNA reads as TGTGCCAGCAGTAACCTCGGGGCAGGGACCCACTATGGCTACACCTTC.

The rearrangement uses TRBV19 and TRBJ2-2; no firm D call. V gave up 4 bases and J gave up 0 bases, with 9 bases separating them. This CDR3 spans 15 amino acids. Germline CDR1 and CDR2: LNHDA and SQIVND (reference sequence). CDR3 sequence reads: CASSNRRSNTGELFF. The CDR3 region has the DNA TGTGCCAGTAGTAACAGAAGATCGAACACCGGGGAGCTGTTTTTT.

The chain joins TRBV5-6 to TRBJ2-3; maybe TRBD2 (5 bases). Between the trimmed V and J ends, which lost 0 bases and 0 bases, there was a span of 8 bases. This CDR3 region has 15 residues. Germline V gene lookup returns CDR1 SGHDT and CDR2 YYEEEE. CDR3 nucleotide sequence: TGTGCCAGCAGCTTGGTCCCGGGAAGCACAGATACGCAGTATTTT. Translating it yields CASSLVPGSTDTQYF. The full variable domain, completed using reference TRBV5-6 and TRBJ2-3, is DAGVTQSPTHLIKTRGQQVTLRCSPKSGHDTVSWYQQALGQGPQFIFQYYEEEERQRGNFPDRFSGHQFPNYSSELNVNALLLGDSALYLCASSLVPGSTDTQYFGPGTRLTVL.